The 27 T cell receptor beta chains below come from one sample, sequenced in a study of blood T cell repertoires in COVID-19. Libraries were prepared by immunoSEQ multiplex PCR; TCRdb keeps only in-frame clonotypes and omits some of them. Of more than 110,000 clones listed, around 82% were seen once; the top ten hold 4.5% to 5.5%. The sample comprised PBMCs or T cells enriched from blood (not recorded which). The receptors here all came from a man in his forties or fifties with acute COVID-19.

J is TRBJ2-2 and V is TRBV10-3; TRBD2 matches at 7 bases. Germline assignment: CDR1 ENHRY and CDR2 SYGVKD. Trimming removed 11 bases from V and 1 base from J; junction bases left unmatched: 13. The CDR3 covers 16 residues. CDR3: CASSGAGDMNTGELFF. The CDR3 coding sequence is TGTGCCTCGTCCGGGGCGGGGGATATGAACACCGGGGAGCTGTTTTTT.

This chain joins TRBV5-6 and TRBJ1-1, with unresolved D. Germline V CDR1 and CDR2: SGHDT, YYEEEE. The CDR3 length is 15 residues. The germline V and J ends were trimmed by 1 base and 5 bases, with 15 bases remaining between them. The CDR3 reads CASSLLKISGTEAFF. The CDR3 DNA reads as TGTGCCAGCAGCTTGCTGAAGATCTCGGGAACTGAAGCTTTCTTT.

This chain joins TRBV24-1 and TRBJ1-6; 7 bases align to TRBD1. V was clipped by 4 bases and J by 5 bases; unmatched bases: 7. CDR1 is KGHDR and CDR2 is SFDVKD in the germline V gene. The CDR3 runs to 16 residues. CDR3 in amino acids: CATSDSRGQNNSPLHF. Here the CDR3 DNA reads TGTGCCACCAGTGACTCGAGGGGACAGAATAATTCACCCCTCCACTTT.

This clone was observed a single time. Other DNA sequences in the same sample also yield this CDR3. V and J are TRBV19 and TRBJ1-1, with D unclear. V lost 3 bases to trimming and J lost 5 bases, with 4 bases between them. The CDR3 is 11 amino acids. The germline V gene encodes CDR1 LNHDA and CDR2 SQIVND (reference sequence). The chain's CDR3 is CASSIQTEAFF. In DNA, the CDR3 is TGTGCCAGTAGTATCCAAACTGAAGCTTTCTTT.

The chain carries TRBV6-6 and TRBJ2-1, with D unclear. The V end lost 6 bases, the J end lost 0 bases, and 18 bases lay between the germline ends. The germline CDR1 and CDR2 sequences are MNHNY and SVGAGI (reference sequence). The CDR3 covers 17 residues. The CDR3 protein is CASSREGGLRSYNEQFF. The CDR3 region has the DNA TGTGCCAGCAGCCGAGAAGGCGGCCTTCGCTCCTACAATGAGCAGTTCTTC.

The chain has TRBV5-1 and TRBJ1-1, with D perhaps TRBD1 (6 bases). With 4 bases removed from V and 9 bases from J, the gap between germline ends came to 16 bases. Germline values: CDR1 SGHRS, CDR2 YFSETQ. CDR3 length: 13 amino acids. This chain's CDR3 is CASSGGPETQAFF. CDR3 DNA: TGCGCCAGCAGCGGGGGCCCAGAAACCCAAGCTTTCTTT.

The genes are TRBV28 and TRBJ1-1, with D uncertain. Trimming stripped 6 bases from V and 0 bases from J, with 8 bases between. Per germline, CDR1 MDHEN and CDR2 SYDVKM. The CDR3 extends over 13 amino acids. CDR3 nucleotide sequence: TGTGCCAGCAGAACACATATGAACACTGAAGCTTTCTTT. It translates to CASRTHMNTEAFF.

The chain employs TRBV28 and TRBJ2-7; 8 positions agree with TRBD2. The V segment lost 6 bases and the J segment 4 bases; nucleotides outside the gene matches: 8. CDR3 length: 14 residues. Germline V gene data show CDR1 as MDHEN and CDR2 as SYDVKM. CDR3 loop: CASREREPPYEQYF. DNA of the CDR3: TGTGCCAGCAGGGAGCGGGAGCCCCCATACGAGCAGTACTTC.

This clone occurred once. The chain uses TRBV18 and TRBJ2-7, with 7 bases matching TRBD2. The junction had 1 base not matched to a gene; V was cut back by 4 bases and J by 7 bases. Looked up from germline, CDR1 is KGHSH and CDR2 is LQKENI. The CDR3 is made up of 11 amino acids. CDR3 residues: CASSLGGEQYF. The CDR3 DNA sequence: TGTGCCAGCTCACTCGGGGGGGAGCAGTACTTC.

This clone was counted only a few times. This CDR3 is also generated by other DNA sequences in the sample. This chain joins TRBV28 and TRBJ2-1; D is ambiguous. The CDR3 totals 13 residues. Trimming left V 2 bases short and J 6 bases short, with 8 bases between. Germline lookup yields CDR1 MDHEN and CDR2 SYDVKM. CDR3 residues: CASSLGLTNEQFF. CDR3 sequence (DNA): TGTGCCAGCAGTTTAGGGCTAACCAATGAGCAGTTCTTC.

The chain combines TRBV4-2 with TRBJ2-7, with D unresolved. From germline, CDR1 is LGHNA and CDR2 YNFKEQ. V was trimmed by 4 bases and J by 0 bases, leaving 13 bases between them. This CDR3 region has 15 residues. The CDR3 region is CASSLGFSSSYEQYF. DNA for the CDR3: TGTGCCAGCAGCCTTGGCTTCTCCTCCTCCTACGAGCAGTACTTC.

The chain employs TRBV11-2 and TRBJ2-2; tentatively, D is TRBD2 (5 bases). Germline V lookup: CDR1 SGHAT, CDR2 FQNNGV. V gave up 3 bases and J gave up 7 bases, with 12 bases separating them. The CDR3 totals 14 residues. The CDR3 DNA reads TGTGCCAGCAGCTTGGGGAGCGCGAACGGGGAGCTGTTTTTT. This sequence encodes CASSLGSANGELFF.

This clone appeared once. The chain carries TRBV24-1 and TRBJ2-1; D is perhaps TRBD2 (6 bases). CDR3 length: 19 amino acids. Germline loops: CDR1 KGHDR, CDR2 SFDVKD. V dropped 3 bases and J dropped 0 bases, with 20 bases sitting between them. The CDR3 sequence: CATSDQTAPAGHSYNEQFF. The DNA of the CDR3 is TGTGCCACCAGTGATCAAACAGCACCAGCGGGTCACTCCTACAATGAGCAGTTCTTC.

J is TRBJ1-1 and V is TRBV24-1; the D is unclear. V lost 4 bases and J lost 6, with 8 bases in between. The germline gives CDR1 KGHDR, CDR2 SFDVKD. This CDR3 has 12 residues. The CDR3 coding sequence is TGTGCCACCAGTGACCCGGACTCTGAAGCTTTCTTT. Translating it yields CATSDPDSEAFF.

The genes are TRBV10-1 and TRBJ2-1, with D perhaps matching TRBD1 (6 bases). V shed 6 bases and J shed 2 bases, with 11 bases lying between them. The CDR3 sequence is 14 residues long. Germline V gives CDR1 WNHNN, CDR2 SYGVQD (reference sequence). In DNA, the CDR3 is TGCGCCAGCAGCCCAGGGGATACCTACAATGAGCAGTTCTTC. It encodes CASSPGDTYNEQFF.

This chain joins TRBV4-1 and TRBJ2-7, with a possible D match to TRBD1 (5 bases). The CDR3 is made up of 13 amino acids. The germline V gene has CDR1 MGHRA and CDR2 YSYEKL. V was cut by 4 bases and J by 1 base, with 8 bases left in between. DNA for the CDR3: TGCGCCAGCAGCCTGACAGTTTCCTACGAGCAGTACTTC. Its translation is CASSLTVSYEQYF.

This chain links TRBV7-8 with TRBJ1-5; D possibly corresponds to TRBD1 (6 bases). V was trimmed by 4 bases and J by 4 bases, leaving 11 bases between them. CDR1 and CDR2 (germline): SGHVS, FQNEAQ. The CDR3 is 14 residues long. CDR3 residues: CASSSRTVNQPQHF. CDR3 coding DNA: TGTGCCAGCAGCTCCCGGACAGTTAATCAGCCCCAGCATTTT. The entire variable domain, with the rest obtained from reference TRBV7-8 and TRBJ1-5, is as follows: GAGVSQSPRYKVAKRGQDVALRCDPISGHVSLFWYQQALGQGPEFLTYFQNEAQLDKSGLPSDRFFAERPEGSVSTLKIQRTQQEDSAVYLCASSSRTVNQPQHFGDGTRLSIL.

The rearrangement links TRBV19 to TRBJ2-5, with 7 bases that match TRBD1. In germline, CDR1 is LNHDA, CDR2 SQIVND (reference sequence). The CDR3 runs 19 residues. With V trimmed by 5 bases and J by 5 bases, 23 bases remained unmatched. CDR3 sequence: CASSSHRDSDEIGRETQYF. For the CDR3, the DNA is TGTGCCAGTAGTTCACACCGGGACAGCGACGAAATAGGCAGGGAGACCCAGTACTTC.

This clone was detected only a few times. V and J are TRBV10-3 and TRBJ1-1; D might be TRBD1 (5 bases). This CDR3 is built from 15 residues. V was cut by 2 bases and J by 4 bases, with 14 bases left in between. Germline loops: CDR1 ENHRY, CDR2 SYGVKD. For the CDR3, the DNA is TGTGCCATCAGTGAGCCAGGCGACAGTGCCACTGAAGCTTTCTTT. Translating it yields CAISEPGDSATEAFF.

The J gene is TRBJ2-5, the V gene TRBV3-1 (or the pseudogene TRBV3-2); D gene ambiguous. Germline CDR1 reads LGHDT; CDR2 reads YNNKEL (reference sequence). The CDR3 has 13 amino acids. The V and J ends lost 0 bases and 5 bases respectively, with 7 bases between them. The CDR3 bases are TGTGCCAGCAGCCAAGATCGGTATGAGACCCAGTACTTC. Its translation is CASSQDRYETQYF.

The chain couples TRBV5-8 to TRBJ1-6; D is unclear. CDR3 length: 16 amino acids. Deletions cut 2 bases from V and 0 bases from J, with 9 bases between. From germline, CDR1 is SGHTS and CDR2 YDEGEE. The CDR3 nucleotides are TGTGCCAGCAGCTTTACCCTTAGCTCCTATAATTCACCCCTCCACTTT. It translates to CASSFTLSSYNSPLHF.

This clone appeared a few times. Within the sample, other DNA sequences also encode this same CDR3. The rearrangement links TRBV7-2 to TRBJ1-6; TRBD1 is a possible D gene (5 bases). Germline V gene sequence: CDR1 SGHTA, CDR2 FQGNSA. Trimming removed 0 bases at V and 10 bases at J, with 13 bases between. This CDR3 has 15 amino acids. The CDR3 nucleotides are TGTGCCAGCAGCTTAGCGCTAGGGGAAGGATCACCCCTCCACTTT. This encodes CASSLALGEGSPLHF.

The CDR3 region has the DNA TGTGCCAGCAGCTATCAAACAGGATCTGGAAACACCATATATTTT. Amino acid sequence: CASSYQTGSGNTIYF. V usage is TRBV6-5 and J usage is TRBJ1-3; the D gene is possibly TRBD1 (5 bases). Deletions cut 6 bases from V and 1 base from J, with 13 bases between. The CDR3 is made up of 15 amino acids. The germline gives CDR1 MNHEY, CDR2 SVGAGI.

This chain links TRBV7-2 with TRBJ1-2; TRBD1 matches 9 bases. This CDR3 is 17 amino acids long. Per germline, CDR1 SGHTA and CDR2 FQGNSA. Trimming at V came to 5 bases and at J to 5 bases, leaving 15 bases not matched to a gene. The CDR3 loop is CASSTQAGQGINYGYTF. The CDR3 region has the DNA TGTGCCAGCAGCACCCAGGCGGGACAGGGTATTAATTATGGCTACACCTTC.

The DNA of the CDR3 is TGTGCCAGCAGGGCAGGGGTAAGCTCCTACGAGCAGTACTTC. It codes for CASRAGVSSYEQYF. The V gene is TRBV2, the J gene TRBJ2-7; D might be TRBD1 (6 bases). V gave up 6 bases and J gave up 0 bases, with 12 bases separating them. Germline values: CDR1 SNHLY, CDR2 FYNNEI. This CDR3 region has 14 residues.

This chain joins TRBV4-1 and TRBJ2-5, with 7 nucleotides matching TRBD1. The CDR3 totals 15 residues. The V gene's germline CDR1 is MGHRA and CDR2 YSYEKL. V was clipped by 4 bases and J by 2 bases; unmatched bases: 7. The CDR3 sequence is CASSLGPGQQETQYF. The CDR3 bases are TGCGCCAGCAGCCTGGGGCCGGGACAGCAAGAGACCCAGTACTTC.

The CDR3 sequence is CASSTGGIQPQHF. CDR3 nucleotides: TGTGCCAGCTCAACAGGGGGCATTCAGCCCCAGCATTTT. V gene TRBV18 combines with J gene TRBJ1-5; 9 bases align to TRBD1. The CDR3 is 13 amino acids. The V segment lost 5 bases and the J segment 6 bases; nucleotides outside the gene matches: 2. The V gene's germline CDR1 is KGHSH and CDR2 LQKENI.